The TCR beta chain described here comes from a study of molecular identifiers for immune sequencing clone quantification. Whole-study context: In the replicates, RNA derived from about 20,000 or 100,000 naive CD8 cells was divided into five parts, and four were sequenced.

In the sort, naive CD8 T cells were defined as CD8+CD4-CCR7+CD45RA+. V was cut by 2 bases and J by 4 bases, with 14 bases left in between. Per germline, CDR1 GTSNPN and CDR2 SVGIG (reference sequence). The CDR3 runs 14 residues. Previously reported methods and listed TCR primers produced the bulk TCR libraries. TCRdb reprocessed the PCR reads with MiXCR, giving one entry per CDR3 protein. The sample records 250,000 to 400,000 distinct CDR3 sequences, 20% to 25% being singletons. The clonotype was recovered from a human donor in good health. Some libraries in this study had Jurkat cell RNA spiked in. Material for sequencing was naive CD8+ T cells from blood, with Jurkat cell RNA spiked in. Subset indicated: FACS-sorted CD8+CD4-CCR7+CD45RA+ naive T cells. V is TRBV30 and J is TRBJ1-1; D may be TRBD1 (5 bases). CDR3 loop: CAWSRKDGGTEAFF. CDR3 DNA: TGTGCCTGGAGTCGAAAGGACGGGGGCACTGAAGCTTTCTTT.